This T cell receptor beta chain was retrieved from a study of patients and donors after allogeneic stem cell transplantation (dated by TCRdb to the early 2020s). In the case of this clonotype: The clone's antigen remains unknown. Base-call qualities are not available, and no considerably larger clone is one nucleotide away.

Its CDR3 holds 15 amino acids, cysteine through phenylalanine. The sequence is cut down to CDR3 DNA, 45 bases in frame from base 1. CDR1 is given as SGDLS and CDR2 as YYNGEE, both from the germline V gene. V gives up 0 bases and J gives up 2 bases, and the segment between their germline ends measures 12 bases. Libraries were prepared through RT-PCR. Sequenced on a NextSeq 550. Through fastp at Q25 and MiXCR, TCRdb rebuilt clones from the public reads, retaining in-frame beta chains. Rows matching on CDR3 protein sequence are summarized as one entry with the most common DNA and genes. This sample gives about a million distinct CDR3 sequences in total; roughly 18% of them show up just once. Around 5.5% of the sample is in the top ten clones.

This TCR derives from a human donor who was either an allogeneic HSCT recipient or a stem cell or donor lymphocyte infusion donor (not recorded which). It is not recorded whose cells these are; they may come from a transplant donor. Recombination linked TRBV9 to TRBJ2-7; the D match is possibly TRBD1 or TRBD2, with 6 bases aligned in each. Sequencing was performed on blood, either unsorted or a sorted T cell fraction (not recorded which). The bases read TGTGCCAGCAGCGTAGGAGGGGGGCAAGCCTACGAGCAGTACTTC. Translated, it reads CASSVGGGQAYEQYF.